The clone carrying this T cell receptor beta chain has a count of ten or more. The data stem from a study of blood T cell repertoires in COVID-19. Study-level information: From the United States, Italy and Spain came samples of acute and convalescent COVID-19. T cells, B-cell-depleted T cells, or PBMCs provided the cDNA or gDNA that served as material.

Original methodology: For nucleated cells, counts were estimated from reference gene primer amplification. Produced via immunoSEQ multiplex PCR; TCRdb's table is partial and in-frame only. V and J calls and clone size are as listed in that table; D and trimming were resolved from the DNA. Among about 100,000 clones, about 80% were seen once, and the ten largest hold 9% to 13%. Germline-derived CDR1 and CDR2 are LGHDT and YNNKEL (reference sequence). The ends were cut back, 1 base at V and 6 bases at J, with 9 bases in the middle. The CDR3 runs to 13 residues. The source material was peripheral blood. This clonotype was sampled from a woman aged 70-85 years with acute or convalescent COVID-19. The rearrangement links TRBV3-1 (or the pseudogene TRBV3-2) to TRBJ1-2; possibly TRBD1 for D (5 bases). CDR3 nucleotide sequence: TGTGCCAGCAGCCAAGGCAGGGTCGATGGCTACACCTTC. Residues: CASSQGRVDGYTF.